The T cell receptor beta chain under discussion was sequenced for a study of OX40 agonist ivuxolimab in advanced cancers. Looking at the study overall: Dose-escalation cases comprised hepatocellular carcinoma, melanoma, renal cell or head and neck cancer.

General study points: Low clonal expansion, among the lowest seen, marked partial responders at 0.1-3.0 mg/kg.

Autoimmune disease history or systemic immunosuppression meant exclusion. Comment on this clone: Its target is not known.

The method was immunoSEQ multiplex PCR; TCRdb's version includes in-frame clones alone and lacks a portion of them. Of roughly 56,000 clones listed, 82% are singletons. Trimming removed 3 bases from V and 7 bases from J, with 10 bases in between. Germline V CDR1 and CDR2: KGHSH, LQKENI. CDR3 length: 13 residues. This chain joins TRBV18 and TRBJ1-5, with unresolved D. This specimen consisted of CD4+ or CD8+ T cells sorted from blood, obtained in a trial of the OX40 agonist ivuxolimab. This clonotype was obtained from an adult with an advanced solid tumor such as melanoma, head and neck, liver or kidney cancer. The CDR3 reads CASSPGREQPQHF. The CDR3 nucleotides are TGTGCCAGCTCACCCGGACGGGAACAGCCCCAGCATTTT.